One sample yielded the 7 T cell receptor beta chains listed below, sequenced in a study of T-cell reconstitution after alpha-beta-depleted transplantation in children. A library of TCRbeta sequences, prepared with unique molecular identifiers, was generated. Using its own MiXCR run on the PCR reads, TCRdb lists one record per CDR3 protein. Among hundreds of thousands of distinct CDR3 sequences, 10% to 15% were seen once, and the ten largest hold approximately 2%. The sequences come from PBMCs, mostly from graft donor cells, collected 360 days after TCRalphabeta/CD19-depleted stem cell transplant. The receptors come from a male patient aged 10-17 years who had a stem cell transplant for acute myeloid leukemia, so the T cells may come from the graft donor.

This clonotype was seen repeatedly, ten times or more. In DNA, the CDR3 is TGCAGTGCTAGAGATTTGGGACACCCCTCCTACGAGCAGTACTTC. Protein sequence: CSARDLGHPSYEQYF. The V call is TRBV20-1, the J call TRBJ2-7, with D possibly matching TRBD1 (6 bases). Germline assignment: CDR1 DFQATT and CDR2 SNEGSKA (reference sequence). The CDR3 is made up of 15 amino acids. Trimming took off 0 bases at V and 0 bases at J, with 12 bases between the two ends.

The sample holds a few counts of this clonotype. This rearrangement joins TRBV4-3 to TRBJ2-5; TRBD2 aligns across 11 bases. CDR3 length equals 17 residues. Germline V gives CDR1 LGHNA, CDR2 YSLEER. J gave up 5 bases and V 0 bases, and 8 bases lay outside the gene matches. The CDR3 DNA sequence: TGCGCCAGCAGCCAAGATCGAACTAGCGGGAGTTATGAGACCCAGTACTTC. Protein: CASSQDRTSGSYETQYF.

This clonotype was seen repeatedly, ten times or more. The CDR3 region is CSVVSNPRGRAYEQYF. CDR3 nucleotides: TGCAGCGTTGTTAGTAATCCCCGGGGGAGAGCCTACGAGCAGTACTTC. The chain has TRBV29-1 and TRBJ2-7, with TRBD2 as a possible D gene (6 bases). Trimming cost V 4 bases and J 2 bases, with 21 bases left between them. The CDR3 length is 16 residues. The germline CDR1 and CDR2 sequences are SQVTM and ANQGSEA.

Only a few counts were recorded for this clonotype. CDR3 coding DNA: TGCGCCAGCACCGACACCCGATCCTACAATGAGCAGTTCTTC. Its protein product is CASTDTRSYNEQFF. The chain carries TRBV5-1 and TRBJ2-1; no clear D gene. The V end was cut by 6 bases, the J end by 1 base, with 11 bases between. The germline V gene has CDR1 SGHRS and CDR2 YFSETQ. This CDR3 region has 14 residues. The variable domain in full, completed from reference TRBV5-1 and TRBJ2-1, reads KAGVTQTPRYLIKTRGQQVTLSCSPISGHRSVSWYQQTPGQGLQFLFEYFSETQRNKGNFPGRFSGRQFSNSRSEMNVSTLELGDSALYLCASTDTRSYNEQFFGPGTRLTVL.

The chain links TRBV12-3 or TRBV12-4 to TRBJ1-5; D is undetermined. The CDR3 length is 14 residues. The V gene lost 1 base and the J gene lost 0 bases, with 4 bases spanning the gap. CDR3 sequence: CASSLDYSNQPQHF. Written as DNA, the CDR3 is TGTGCCAGCAGTTTAGATTATAGCAATCAGCCCCAGCATTTT.

This clonotype was seen many times. The V call is TRBV12-3 or TRBV12-4, the J call TRBJ2-1; D is possibly TRBD1 or TRBD2 (5 bases each). V lost 6 bases and J lost 9, with 12 bases in between. This CDR3 has 12 amino acids. Written as DNA, the CDR3 is TGTGCCAGCAGCCCCACGGGGCTTGAGCAGTTCTTC. This sequence encodes CASSPTGLEQFF.

This clonotype was seen more than once but under ten times. This rearrangement joins TRBV24-1 to TRBJ1-5; 7 bases line up with TRBD1. Per germline, CDR1 KGHDR and CDR2 SFDVKD. Unmatched junction bases numbered 2, after V lost 6 bases and J lost 1 base. The CDR3 extends over 14 amino acids. The DNA for the CDR3 is TGTGCCACCAGTCAGACAGGGAGCAATCAGCCCCAGCATTTT. This encodes CATSQTGSNQPQHF.